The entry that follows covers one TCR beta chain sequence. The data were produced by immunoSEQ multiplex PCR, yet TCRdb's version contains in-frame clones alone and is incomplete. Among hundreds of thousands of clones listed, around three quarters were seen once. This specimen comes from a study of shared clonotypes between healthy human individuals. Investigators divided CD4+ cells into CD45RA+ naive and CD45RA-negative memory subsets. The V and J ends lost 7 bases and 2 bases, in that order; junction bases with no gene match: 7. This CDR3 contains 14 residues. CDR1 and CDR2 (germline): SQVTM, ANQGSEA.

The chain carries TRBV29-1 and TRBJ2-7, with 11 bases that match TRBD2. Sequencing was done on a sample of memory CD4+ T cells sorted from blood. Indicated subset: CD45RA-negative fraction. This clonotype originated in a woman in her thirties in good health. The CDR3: CSAELAGVAYEQYF. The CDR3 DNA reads TGCAGCGCCGAACTAGCGGGAGTAGCCTACGAGCAGTACTTC.